This section outlines one T cell receptor (beta chain) sequence together with its context. This specimen belongs to a study of blood T cell repertoires in COVID-19. Libraries were prepared by immunoSEQ multiplex PCR; TCRdb keeps only in-frame clonotypes and omits some of them. The table includes some 110,000 clones, 70% to 90% detected once. This clonotype was obtained from a man aged 70-80 years who had recovered from COVID-19. The source material was peripheral blood.

CDR3 sequence reads: CASSDYNSYNEQFF. The DNA of the CDR3 is TGTGCCAGCAGCGACTACAACTCCTACAATGAGCAGTTCTTC. This chain uses TRBV11-3 with TRBJ2-1; D might be TRBD2 (5 bases). V lost 5 bases and J 0 bases, leaving 8 bases between the germline ends. The CDR3 consists of 14 residues. Germline lookup yields CDR1 SGHNT and CDR2 YENEEA. Based on the CDR3 plus reference TRBV11-3 and TRBJ2-1, the full variable domain is EAGVVQSPRYKIIEKKQPVAFWCNPISGHNTLYWYLQNLGQGPELLIRYENEEAVDDSQLPKDRFSAERLKGVDSTLKIQPAELGDSAVYLCASSDYNSYNEQFFGPGTRLTVL.